This T cell receptor (beta chain) is from a study of cytomegalovirus exposure and HLA in healthy donors. Study outcomes and limitations: CMV serostatus was the sole immune exposure data available. Presence/absence analysis assumed near-uniform sequencing depth across donors.

Germline V gene lookup returns CDR1 SGDLS and CDR2 YYNGEE. The CDR3 contains 14 residues. The V gene end was trimmed by 3 bases and the J gene end by 3 bases; junction bases not matched to a gene: 3. PCR primers comprised 60 Vbeta and 13 Jbeta primers. Profiled with immunoSEQ multiplex PCR; TCRdb holds only in-frame clones, not every one. The sample contains about 110,000 clones, roughly 75% of which appear only once. As for this clone: Its antigen is currently unknown.

The clonotype was recovered from a man aged 40-50 years in good health and CMV-seronegative. Sequenced material: PBMCs. The chain has TRBV9 and TRBJ2-4; TRBD1 matches 7 bases. CDR3 sequence: CASSGQGVKNIQYF. The CDR3, as DNA: TGTGCCAGCAGCGGACAGGGAGTCAAAAACATTCAGTACTTC.